The 30 T cell receptor beta chains below were found in one sample sequenced in a study of read filtering for tumor transcriptome and immune sequencing. This library used roughly 0.4 ug RNA and molecular barcoded adaptors spanning alpha/delta and beta/gamma chains. MiXCR, applied by TCRdb to the reads, yields one record per CDR3 protein. Here the sample spans about 130,000 distinct CDR3 sequences, under 15% being singletons. The material sequenced was a population of CD138-negative cells sorted from bone marrow. These receptors were collected from a donor aged 40 or over with multiple myeloma.

This clonotype appeared many times. The rearrangement joins TRBV7-8 to TRBJ2-2; a weak D match, TRBD1 (6 bases). This CDR3 is built from 16 residues. The germline V and J ends were trimmed by 5 bases and 1 base, with 14 bases remaining between them. The germline V gene has CDR1 SGHVS and CDR2 FQNEAQ. CDR3 region: CASSEDSSWNTGELFF. CDR3 coding DNA: TGTGCCAGCAGCGAGGACAGTAGTTGGAACACCGGGGAGCTGTTTTTT.

This clonotype was recorded at least ten times. The chain joins TRBV7-9 to TRBJ2-2; 7 bases are shared with TRBD1. There are 15 residues in the CDR3. J lost 2 bases, V lost 3 bases, and 3 bases had no gene match. Per the germline V gene, CDR1 is SEHNR and CDR2 is FQNEAQ (reference sequence). The CDR3 region has the DNA TGTGCCAGCAGCTTCCGACAGGGTAACACCGGGGAGCTGTTTTTT. It is translated as CASSFRQGNTGELFF.

In regard to this clonotype: A much larger clone differs by one base, so this may be a read error. The genes are TRBV18 and TRBJ2-6, with D tentatively TRBD1 or TRBD2 (5 bases each). CDR1 and CDR2 (germline): KGHSH, LQKENI. This CDR3 spans 14 amino acids. The CDR3 nucleotides are TGTGCCAGCCGACCGGACTCTGGGGCCAACGACCTGACTTTC. Encoded protein: CASRPDSGANDLTF.

Ten or more counts support this clonotype. The rearrangement uses TRBV12-5 and TRBJ2-2; unclear D gene. The CDR3 is 14 amino acids. Germline V gives CDR1 LGHNT, CDR2 FRNRAP. Trimming left V 11 bases short and J 4 bases short, with 17 bases between. DNA of the CDR3: TGTGCTGGGTCGTTGGTAGGAAGCACCGGGGAGCTGTTTTTT. Residues: CAGSLVGSTGELFF.

Of note for this clonotype: As the CDR3 is not closed by the conserved phenylalanine or tryptophan, this likely results from a read error. The rearrangement uses TRBV7-9 and TRBJ1-1; the match to TRBD1 covers 9 bases. The CDR3 is 15 residues long. Germline assignment: CDR1 SEHNR and CDR2 FQNEAQ (reference sequence). Trimming took 2 bases from V and 6 from J; bases not matched to a gene: 7. Here the CDR3 reads CASSLTGGMGPEAFS. In DNA form, the CDR3 reads TGTGCCAGCAGCTTAACAGGGGGCATGGGCCCTGAAGCTTTCTCT.

Comment on this clonotype: A much larger clone is a single base away; this may be a read error. This rearrangement joins TRBV5-6 to TRBJ1-1, with 7 bases identical to TRBD1. Germline-derived CDR1 and CDR2 are SGHDT and YYEEEE. CDR3 length: 15 amino acids. The CDR3 loop reads CASSSRQGLNIEAFF. The CDR3 DNA reads as TGTGCCAGCAGCTCAAGACAGGGTCTGAACATTGAAGCTTTCTTT.

Points on this clonotype: Given a much more abundant clone one base away, this may be a read error. The CDR3 sequence: CASSMGQGLSYSEQFF. The CDR3 bases are TGTGCCAGCAGCATGGGACAGGGTCTCTCCTACAGTGAGCAGTTCTTC. The V and J genes are TRBV11-2 and TRBJ2-1; 9 positions match TRBD1. There are 16 residues in the CDR3. Germline V gene lookup returns CDR1 SGHAT and CDR2 FQNNGV. Complete variable domain (other parts from reference TRBV11-2 and TRBJ2-1): EAGVAQSPRYKIIEKRQSVAFWCNPISGHATLYWYQQILGQGPKLLIQFQNNGVVDDSQLPKDRFSAERLKGVDSTLKIQPAKLEDSAVYLCASSMGQGLSYSEQFFGPGTRLTVL.

This clonotype occurred many times. The chain links TRBV20-1 to TRBJ2-3; 9 positions match TRBD2. After removal of 5 bases from V and 1 base from J, the junction contained 7 bases not matched to a gene. CDR3 length: 15 amino acids. CDR1 and CDR2 (germline): DFQATT, SNEGSKA (reference sequence). CDR3 amino acids: CSASLAGLGTDTQYF. Here the CDR3 DNA reads TGCAGTGCTTCCCTAGCGGGATTGGGCACAGATACGCAGTATTTT.

Of note for this clonotype: A much larger clone lies one base from this, so it may be a read error. This chain links TRBV20-1 with TRBJ1-6; unclear D gene. Per the germline V gene, CDR1 is DFQATT and CDR2 is SNEGSKA (reference sequence). The CDR3 has 15 residues. V gave up 6 bases and J gave up 5 bases, with 17 bases separating them. The CDR3 DNA follows: TGCAGTGCGCACGTACCGAGACGGGATAATTCACCCCTCCACTTT. This encodes CSAHVPRRDNSPLHF.

In this sample, this clonotype turned up a few times. This may stem from a read error, because a much larger clone lies one nucleotide away. Here the CDR3 omits its conserved ending phenylalanine or tryptophan, so a read error is the likely source. The chain couples TRBV24-1 to TRBJ2-3, with 8 bases matching TRBD2. Germline values: CDR1 KGHDR, CDR2 SFDVKD. V was pared by 4 bases and J by 6 bases, with 8 bases of the junction left unmatched. The CDR3 has 15 residues. Here the CDR3 DNA reads TGTGCCACCAGTGAACACGGTCGACTAGCGGATACGCAGTATTCT. It is translated as CATSEHGRLADTQYS.

Concerning this clonotype itself: Being one base from a much bigger clone, this may be a read error. Since the CDR3 does not end with the conserved phenylalanine or tryptophan, this likely comes from a read error. This chain links TRBV12-3 or TRBV12-4 with TRBJ2-2; perhaps TRBD1 as D (5 bases). V lost 4 bases and J lost 8, with 11 bases in between. The CDR3 contains 13 residues. DNA of the CDR3: TGTGCCAGCAGTTCCCAGGGCCGAGGGGAGCTGTTTTTA. Amino acids: CASSSQGRGELFL.

To note about this clonotype: A read error may produce the germline difference seen at one junction end. The V and J genes are TRBV9 and TRBJ2-2, with D uncertain. Germline lookup yields CDR1 SGDLS and CDR2 YYNGEE. The CDR3 is 12 amino acids. The CDR3: CASSLDTEELFF. The DNA for the CDR3 is TGTGCCAGCAGCCTAGACACCGAGGAGCTGTTTTTT.

This clonotype was found a few times. The J gene is TRBJ2-5, the V gene TRBV5-1, with D perhaps matching TRBD2 (6 bases). CDR3 length: 15 residues. From germline, CDR1 is SGHRS and CDR2 YFSETQ. V was cut by 0 bases and J by 0 bases, with 9 bases left in between. CDR3 sequence (DNA): TGCGCCAGCAGCTTGGGGGGACTGGACCAAGAGACCCAGTACTTC. The encoded protein is CASSLGGLDQETQYF.

This clonotype was counted ten times or more. V gene TRBV6-1 combines with J gene TRBJ1-6; TRBD1 is a possible D gene (5 bases). V was trimmed by 2 bases and J by 7 bases, leaving 15 bases between them. The CDR3 contains 16 residues. From germline, CDR1 is MNHNS and CDR2 SASEGT. In DNA, the CDR3 is TGTGCCAGCAGTGAAATTCGGGGGATGCCCAATTCACCCCTCCACTTT. Its translation: CASSEIRGMPNSPLHF.

There are many counts of this clonotype. This rearrangement joins TRBV29-1 to TRBJ2-1, with D tentatively TRBD2 (5 bases). This CDR3 has 13 amino acids. Germline CDR1 is SQVTM and CDR2 is ANQGSEA. Deletions cut 3 bases from V and 7 bases from J, with 13 bases between. The CDR3 DNA is TGCAGCGTTGATGCTCTAGCCTGGAATGAGCAGTTCTTC. This translates into CSVDALAWNEQFF.

Concerning this clonotype: A much larger clone lies a single base off, so this may be a read error. Here the CDR3 reads CASSQDRGDGYTF. As DNA, the CDR3 is TGCGCCAGCAGTCAGGACAGGGGGGATGGCTACACCTTC. This sequence joins TRBV23-1 and TRBJ1-2; 10 nucleotides align to TRBD1. TRBV23-1 is assigned to the ORF class and has an uncertain function. Unmatched junction bases numbered 1, after V lost 3 bases and J lost 6 bases. CDR3 length: 13 amino acids.

A remark on this clonotype: A much larger clonotype is one base distant, so this may be a read error. The chain couples TRBV12-3 or TRBV12-4 to TRBJ1-2; weak D call: TRBD1 (5 bases). V lost 11 bases and J lost 3, with 19 bases in between. CDR3 size: 14 residues. The CDR3 region has the DNA TGTGCCTCTACGATGGGACTGGGCTACTATGGCTACACCTTC. Its translation: CASTMGLGYYGYTF.

The V gene is TRBV5-6, the J gene TRBJ2-3, with D hard to call. Trimming cost V 4 bases and J 0 bases, with 15 bases left between them. There are 16 residues in the CDR3. Germline-derived CDR1 and CDR2 are SGHDT and YYEEEE. CDR3 sequence: CASSPGRFDSTDTQYF. In DNA, the CDR3 is TGTGCCAGCAGCCCGGGCCGATTCGATAGCACAGATACGCAGTATTTT.

This clonotype appeared many times. The chain is built from TRBV27 and TRBJ2-1; a possible D gene is TRBD2 (5 bases). The length of the CDR3 is 16 residues. The V end lost 1 base, the J end lost 0 bases, and 10 bases lay between the germline ends. Germline V gene sequence: CDR1 MNHEY, CDR2 SMNVEV (reference sequence). CDR3 protein: CASSLLAQSSYNEQFF. The CDR3 DNA sequence: TGTGCCAGCAGTTTATTAGCGCAGAGCTCCTACAATGAGCAGTTCTTC.

As for this clonotype: A much larger clone is a single base away; this may be a read error. No conserved phenylalanine or tryptophan is present at the end of the CDR3, so a read error is the likely explanation. This rearrangement joins TRBV7-2 to TRBJ2-7; D ambiguous. Germline V lookup: CDR1 SGHTA, CDR2 FQGNSA. The CDR3 spans 14 residues. Trimming removed 3 bases at V and 0 bases at J, with 9 bases between. CDR3 sequence reads: CASSLAPSSYEQYL. Here the CDR3 DNA reads TGTGCCAGCAGCTTGGCTCCAAGCTCCTACGAGCAGTACCTC.

CDR3 coding DNA: TGTGCCAGCAGCACCGGAGGACGGGGCAATGAGCAGTTCTTC. Its protein is CASSTGGRGNEQFF. The V call is TRBV5-4, the J call TRBJ2-1; the D gene is possibly TRBD2 (5 bases). The CDR3 sequence is 14 residues long. Per germline, CDR1 SGHNT and CDR2 YYREEE (reference sequence). V lost 4 bases and J 6 bases, leaving 14 bases between the germline ends.

This clonotype has ten or more counts. This rearrangement joins TRBV20-1 to TRBJ1-5; D is unclear. Germline lookup yields CDR1 DFQATT and CDR2 SNEGSKA (reference sequence). Trimming removed 3 bases from V and 1 base from J, with 7 bases in between. This CDR3 is built from 13 residues. Here the CDR3 reads CSASPDSNQPQHF. The CDR3 DNA is TGCAGTGCTAGCCCGGACAGCAATCAGCCCCAGCATTTT.

This clonotype was recorded at least ten times. V and J are TRBV12-3 or TRBV12-4 and TRBJ2-7, with D possibly TRBD1 on 5 matching bases. V dropped 3 bases and J dropped 2 bases, with 11 bases sitting between them. The CDR3 sequence is 14 residues long. In nucleotides, the CDR3 is TGTGCCAGCAGTTTTTCCCAGGGAACCTACGAGCAGTACTTC. Encoded protein: CASSFSQGTYEQYF.

This clonotype was found a few times. The junction differs from germline at one of its ends, possibly a read error. This chain uses TRBV7-9 with TRBJ1-4, with TRBD1 matching 8 bases. The CDR3 covers 14 residues. The germline V gene has CDR1 SEHNR and CDR2 FQNEAQ (reference sequence). CDR3 loop: CASSLQGAKEKLFF. DNA of the CDR3: TGTGCCAGCAGCTTGCAGGGGGCTAAGGAAAAACTGTTTTTT.

This clonotype was found many times. The CDR3 nucleotides are TGTGCCACCAGTGACCGACCTTTCGATCCGGGGCGCCCAGATACGCAGTATTTT. Protein sequence: CATSDRPFDPGRPDTQYF. The rearrangement joins TRBV24-1 to TRBJ2-3, with D perhaps matching TRBD1 or TRBD2 (5 bases each). CDR1 KGHDR and CDR2 SFDVKD come from the germline V gene. V lost 4 bases to trimming and J lost 4 bases, with 23 bases between them. This CDR3 comprises 18 residues.

This clonotype was counted many times. The chain couples TRBV5-1 to TRBJ2-3, with D perhaps matching TRBD1 or TRBD2 (5 bases each). CDR1 SGHRS and CDR2 YFSETQ come from the germline V gene. V lost 4 bases to trimming and J lost 2 bases, with 11 bases between them. The CDR3 contains 14 residues. The CDR3 sequence: CASSNQGPTDTQYF. CDR3 coding DNA: TGCGCCAGCAGCAACCAGGGACCCACAGATACGCAGTATTTT.

This clonotype was detected ten times or more. The chain uses TRBV27 and TRBJ2-3; D remains ambiguous. V was clipped by 5 bases and J by 4 bases, with 10 bases between them. The germline V gene has CDR1 MNHEY and CDR2 SMNVEV (reference sequence). This CDR3 is built from 13 residues. The DNA for the CDR3 is TGTGCCAGCAGTCCCGGTTCGCCAGATACGCAGTATTTT. It codes for CASSPGSPDTQYF.

This clonotype was seen many times. CDR3 sequence: CATSDPKTSYYTNTGELFF. The CDR3 DNA reads as TGTGCCACCAGTGACCCGAAGACTAGCTATTATACGAACACCGGGGAGCTGTTTTTT. The gene calls are TRBV24-1 and TRBJ2-2; TRBD2 aligns across 7 bases. Germline CDR1 KGHDR, CDR2 SFDVKD. The CDR3 contains 19 residues. Unmatched junction bases numbered 13, after V lost 4 bases and J lost 0 bases.

This clonotype was detected many times. In nucleotides, the CDR3 is TGTGCCAGCAGTGTACTTTCCACCGGGGAGCTGTTTTTT. It is translated as CASSVLSTGELFF. J is TRBJ2-2 and V is TRBV6-1; D is unclear. This CDR3 has 13 residues. The germline gives CDR1 MNHNS, CDR2 SASEGT. The V gene lost 4 bases and the J gene lost 4 bases, with 7 bases spanning the gap.

This clonotype was counted a few times. This rearrangement joins TRBV18 to TRBJ2-1; D not certain. The CDR3 has 16 amino acids. V was trimmed by 3 bases and J by 0 bases, leaving 12 bases between them. The germline V gene has CDR1 KGHSH and CDR2 LQKENI. CDR3 coding DNA: TGTGCCAGCTCACCGAGAGAATCCAGCTCCTACAATGAGCAGTTCTTC. Translated, it gives CASSPRESSSYNEQFF.